This T cell receptor (beta chain) was recovered during a study of cytomegalovirus exposure and HLA in healthy donors. This clone was detected a few times. Its antigen is unidentified. The donors (healthy individuals) were bone marrow donors. PCR primers comprised 60 Vbeta and 13 Jbeta primers. The table came from immunoSEQ multiplex PCR; TCRdb's copy has only in-frame clones and leaves some out. The sample lists 100,000 or so clones, more than 80% occurring once. V trimming: 3 bases; J trimming: 0 bases; junction bases outside the gene matches: 3. CDR1 and CDR2 (germline): SGDLS, YYNGEE. The CDR3 has 15 amino acids. Findings and limits, study-wide: Reportedly, a later analysis found an Asian-associated ancestry cluster had fewer N-insertions than the approximately 640-donor mean. A later analysis by the authors found several of the most significant clusters apparently linked to common viral pathogens. An analysis that was carried out later associated 15,000 to 20,000 TCR beta sequences with HLA alleles at 0.05 false discovery rate.

The V call is TRBV9, the J call TRBJ1-5; 7 bases are a match to TRBD1. This sequence originates from a young man in good health and CMV-seronegative. Sequencing was done on a sample of PBMCs. CDR3 protein: CASSATGDSNQPQHF. The CDR3 nucleotides read TGTGCCAGCAGCGCTACAGGGGATAGCAATCAGCCCCAGCATTTT.